This entry is about one T cell receptor beta chain. Its target is not known. The data stem from a study of vaccination and CD4 T cells after COVID-19. Study information: Post-COVID draws followed diagnosis by a median around 100 days (range 35 to 161).

With the Oncomine TCR Beta short-read assay, DNA from cultured CD4+ T cells was sequenced. TCRdb fed the PCR reads into MiXCR, producing one record per CDR3 protein. The data hold roughly 18,000 distinct CDR3 sequences, with around half observed a single time. Trimming took off 0 bases at V and 4 bases at J, with 12 bases between the two ends. The CDR3 spans 15 residues. The treatment here: approximately 10-day PBMC culture with coronavirus spike peptide pools or control peptides (ViraFEST assay). Source material: CD4+ T cells from blood, cultured in vitro. The rearrangement uses TRBV12-3 or TRBV12-4 and TRBJ1-1; a possible D gene is TRBD1 (5 bases). The TCR originated in a human donor who had recovered from COVID-19. DNA of the CDR3: TGTGCCAGCAGTTTAGCTGGGGATGGGGGCACTGAAGCTTTCTTT. Its protein is CASSLAGDGGTEAFF.